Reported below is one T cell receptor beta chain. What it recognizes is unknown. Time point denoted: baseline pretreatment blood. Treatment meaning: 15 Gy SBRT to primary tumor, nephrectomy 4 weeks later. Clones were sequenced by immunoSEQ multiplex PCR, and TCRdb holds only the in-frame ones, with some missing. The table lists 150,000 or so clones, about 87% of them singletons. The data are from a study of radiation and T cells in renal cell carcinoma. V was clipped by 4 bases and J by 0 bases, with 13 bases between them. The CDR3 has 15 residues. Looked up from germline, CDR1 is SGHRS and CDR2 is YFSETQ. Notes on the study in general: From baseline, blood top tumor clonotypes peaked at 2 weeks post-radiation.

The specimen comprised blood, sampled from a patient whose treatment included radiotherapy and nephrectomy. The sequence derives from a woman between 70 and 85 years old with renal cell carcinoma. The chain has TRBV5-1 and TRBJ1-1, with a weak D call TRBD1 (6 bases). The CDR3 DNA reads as TGCGCCAGCAGCCCCGGACAGACCCTGAACACTGAAGCTTTCTTT. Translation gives CASSPGQTLNTEAFF.